This TCR beta chain was recovered during a study of molecular identifiers for immune sequencing clone quantification. The CDR3 has 15 residues. The germline V gene has CDR1 MGHRA and CDR2 YSYEKL. Trimming took off 0 bases at V and 0 bases at J, with 8 bases between the two ends. TCRdb independently ran MiXCR on the PCR reads; one entry per CDR3 protein. The sample contains over 600,000 distinct CDR3 sequences, less than 20% of which appear only once. Many counts were recorded for this clonotype. What was sequenced was naive CD8+ T cells from blood, with Jurkat cell RNA spiked in. Described subset: FACS-sorted CD8+CD4-CCR7+CD45RA+ naive T cells. The receptor was isolated from a human donor in good health. Some libraries in this study had Jurkat cell RNA spiked in. The chain combines TRBV4-1 with TRBJ1-1, with D unresolved. The CDR3 sequence: CASSQEGRMNTEAFF. The CDR3 DNA reads TGCGCCAGCAGCCAAGAGGGCAGGATGAACACTGAAGCTTTCTTT.